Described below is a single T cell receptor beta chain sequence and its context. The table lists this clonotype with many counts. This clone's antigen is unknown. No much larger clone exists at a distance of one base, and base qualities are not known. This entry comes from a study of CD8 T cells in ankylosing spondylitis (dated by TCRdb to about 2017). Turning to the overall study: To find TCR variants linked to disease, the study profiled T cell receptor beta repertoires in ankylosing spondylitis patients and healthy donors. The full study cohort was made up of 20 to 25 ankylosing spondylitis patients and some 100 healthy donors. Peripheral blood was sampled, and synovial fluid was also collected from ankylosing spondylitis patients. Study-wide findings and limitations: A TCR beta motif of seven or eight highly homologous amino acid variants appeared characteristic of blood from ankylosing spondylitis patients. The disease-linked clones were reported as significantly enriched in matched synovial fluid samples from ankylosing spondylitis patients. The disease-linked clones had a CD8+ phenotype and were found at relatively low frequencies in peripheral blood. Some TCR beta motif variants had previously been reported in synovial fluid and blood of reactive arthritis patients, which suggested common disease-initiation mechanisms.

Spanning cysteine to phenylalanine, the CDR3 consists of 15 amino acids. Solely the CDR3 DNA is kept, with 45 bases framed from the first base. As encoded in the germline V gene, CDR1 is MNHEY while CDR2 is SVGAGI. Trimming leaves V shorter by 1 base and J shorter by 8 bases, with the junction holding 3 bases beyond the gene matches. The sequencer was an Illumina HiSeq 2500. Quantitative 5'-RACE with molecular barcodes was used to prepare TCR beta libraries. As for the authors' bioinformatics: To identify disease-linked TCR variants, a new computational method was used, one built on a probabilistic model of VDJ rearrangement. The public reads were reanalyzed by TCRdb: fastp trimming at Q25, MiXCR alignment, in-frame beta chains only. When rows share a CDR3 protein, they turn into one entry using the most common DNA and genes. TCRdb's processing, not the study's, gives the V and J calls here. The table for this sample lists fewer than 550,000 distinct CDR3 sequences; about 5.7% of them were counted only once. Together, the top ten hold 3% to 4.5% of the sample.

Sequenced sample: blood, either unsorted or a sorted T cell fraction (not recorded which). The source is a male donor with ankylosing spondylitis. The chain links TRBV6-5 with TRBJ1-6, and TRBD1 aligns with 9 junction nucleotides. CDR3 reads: CASSYFRDRDSPLHF. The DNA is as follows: TGTGCCAGCAGTTACTTCCGGGACAGGGATTCACCCCTCCACTTT.